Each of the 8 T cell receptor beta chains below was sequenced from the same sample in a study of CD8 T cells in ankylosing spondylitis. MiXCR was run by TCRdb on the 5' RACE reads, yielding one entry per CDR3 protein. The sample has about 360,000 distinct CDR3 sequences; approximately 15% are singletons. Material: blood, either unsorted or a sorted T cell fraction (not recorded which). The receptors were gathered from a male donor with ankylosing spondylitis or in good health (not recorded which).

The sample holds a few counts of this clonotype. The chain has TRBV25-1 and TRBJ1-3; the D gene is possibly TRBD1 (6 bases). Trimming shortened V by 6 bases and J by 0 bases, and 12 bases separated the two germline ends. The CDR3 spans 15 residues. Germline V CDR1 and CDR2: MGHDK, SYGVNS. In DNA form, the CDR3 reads TGTGCCAGCAGAGAAACAGGGATCTCTGGAAACACCATATATTTT. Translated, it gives CASRETGISGNTIYF.

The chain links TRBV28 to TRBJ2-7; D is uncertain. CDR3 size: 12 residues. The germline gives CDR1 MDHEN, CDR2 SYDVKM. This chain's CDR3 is CATLGPSYEQYF. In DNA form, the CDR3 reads TGTGCTACACTCGGACCCTCCTACGAGCAGTACTTC.

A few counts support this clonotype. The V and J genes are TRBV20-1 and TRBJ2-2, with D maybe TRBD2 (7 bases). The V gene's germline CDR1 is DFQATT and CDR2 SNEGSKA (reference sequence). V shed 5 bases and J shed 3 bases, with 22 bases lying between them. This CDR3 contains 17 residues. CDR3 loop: CSASPLGGGQYTGELFF. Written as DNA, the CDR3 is TGCAGTGCTTCCCCACTAGGCGGGGGACAATACACCGGGGAGCTGTTTTTT.

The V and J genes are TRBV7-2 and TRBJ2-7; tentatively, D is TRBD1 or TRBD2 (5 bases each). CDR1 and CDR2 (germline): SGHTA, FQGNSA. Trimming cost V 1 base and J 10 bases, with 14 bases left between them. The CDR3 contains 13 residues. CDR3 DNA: TGTGCCAGCAGCTTAGGGGGGTCGGCAGTTCAGTACTTC. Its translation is CASSLGGSAVQYF. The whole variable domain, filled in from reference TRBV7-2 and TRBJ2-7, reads GAGVSQSPSNKVTEKGKDVELRCDPISGHTALYWYRQSLGQGLEFLIYFQGNSAPDKSGLPSDRFSAERTGGSVSTLTIQRTQQEDSAVYLCASSLGGSAVQYFGPGTRLTVT.

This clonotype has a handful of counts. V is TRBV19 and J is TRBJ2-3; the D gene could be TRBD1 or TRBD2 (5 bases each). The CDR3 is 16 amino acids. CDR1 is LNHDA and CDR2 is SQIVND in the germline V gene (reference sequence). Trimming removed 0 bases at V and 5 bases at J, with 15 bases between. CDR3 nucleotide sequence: TGTGCCAGTAGTATAGATGGGACGATAAGGCGAGATACGCAGTATTTT. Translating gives CASSIDGTIRRDTQYF.

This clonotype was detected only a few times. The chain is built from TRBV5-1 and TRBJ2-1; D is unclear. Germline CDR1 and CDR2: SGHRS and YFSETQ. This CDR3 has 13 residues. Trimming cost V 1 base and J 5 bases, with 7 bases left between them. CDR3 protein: CASSLLANNEQFF. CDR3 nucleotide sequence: TGCGCCAGCAGCTTGTTGGCCAACAATGAGCAGTTCTTC.

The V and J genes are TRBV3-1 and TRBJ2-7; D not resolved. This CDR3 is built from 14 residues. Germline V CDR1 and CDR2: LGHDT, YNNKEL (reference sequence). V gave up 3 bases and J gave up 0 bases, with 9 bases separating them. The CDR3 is CASSHARSSYEQYF. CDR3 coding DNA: TGTGCCAGCAGCCACGCTAGGAGCTCCTACGAGCAGTACTTC.

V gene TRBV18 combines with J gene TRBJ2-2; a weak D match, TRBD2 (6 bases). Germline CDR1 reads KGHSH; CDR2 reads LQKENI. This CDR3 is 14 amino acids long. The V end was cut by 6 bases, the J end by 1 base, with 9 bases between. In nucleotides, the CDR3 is TGTGCCAGCTCGGGGACTCAGAACACCGGGGAGCTGTTTTTT. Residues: CASSGTQNTGELFF. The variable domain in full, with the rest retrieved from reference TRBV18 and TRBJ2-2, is NAGVMQNPRHLVRRRGQEARLRCSPMKGHSHVYWYRQLPEEGLKFMVYLQKENIIDESGMPKERFSAEFPKEGPSILRIQQVVRGDSAAYFCASSGTQNTGELFFGEGSRLTVL.